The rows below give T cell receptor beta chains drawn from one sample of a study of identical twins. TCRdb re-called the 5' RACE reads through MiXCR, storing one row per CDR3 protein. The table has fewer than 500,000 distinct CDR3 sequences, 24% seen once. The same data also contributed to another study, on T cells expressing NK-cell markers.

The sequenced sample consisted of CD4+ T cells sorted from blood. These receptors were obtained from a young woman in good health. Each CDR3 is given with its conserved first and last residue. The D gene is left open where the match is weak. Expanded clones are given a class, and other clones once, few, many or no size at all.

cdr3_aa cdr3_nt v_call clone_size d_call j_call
CASSSTNEQYF TGCGCCAGCAGCTCCACCAACGAGCAGTACTTC TRBV5-1 once . TRBJ2-7
CASSSPDRGRLGYTF TGTGCCAGTAGTAGCCCGGACAGGGGGCGACTTGGCTACACCTTC TRBV19 . TRBD1 TRBJ1-2
CSARGAGFYEQYF TGCAGTGCTAGAGGGGCGGGATTCTACGAGCAGTACTTC TRBV20-1 few . TRBJ2-7
CSARPPGQETQYF TGCAGTGCTAGACCCCCAGGTCAAGAGACCCAGTACTTC TRBV20-1 few . TRBJ2-5
CASSWGYDRVLF TGTGCCAGTAGTTGGGGGTACGACAGGGTTCTCTTC TRBV19 . TRBD1 TRBJ2-1
CVFDTQYF TGTGTCTTCGACACGCAGTATTTT TRBV7-9 . . TRBJ2-3
CASSRAGTEYYGYTF TGTGCCAGCAGCCGCGCCGGGACGGAATACTATGGCTACACCTTC TRBV6-1 . . TRBJ1-2
CSARQGADTEAFF TGCAGTGCGCGACAGGGGGCGGACACTGAAGCTTTCTTT TRBV20-1 few TRBD1 TRBJ1-1
CAPGEGSSTDTQYF TGCGCCCCGGGAGAGGGGTCTAGCACAGATACGCAGTATTTT TRBV5-1 . . TRBJ2-3
CASIRGTQRSGANVLTF TGTGCCAGCATCAGGGGGACGCAAAGGTCTGGGGCCAACGTCCTGACTTTC TRBV12-3/TRBV12-4 few TRBD1 TRBJ2-6
CASSTRTGDRQPQHF TGTGCCAGCAGCACCAGGACAGGGGATCGGCAGCCCCAGCATTTT TRBV7-2 few TRBD1 TRBJ1-5
CASSLVIAGGHEQYF TGCGCCAGCAGCTTGGTGATAGCGGGAGGCCACGAGCAGTACTTC TRBV5-1 . TRBD2 TRBJ2-7
CASSQDWLSGVYEQYF TGCGCCAGCAGCCAAGATTGGCTGTCGGGGGTCTACGAGCAGTACTTC TRBV4-3 few . TRBJ2-7
CASSPSYNEQFF TGTGCCAGCAGCCCCTCCTACAATGAGCAGTTCTTC TRBV7-2 many . TRBJ2-1
CATEQGRFEETQYF TGTGCCACCGAACAGGGGAGGTTCGAAGAGACCCAGTACTTC TRBV28 few . TRBJ2-5
CASSLIAGRETQYF TGTGCCAGCAGTCTTATAGCGGGGCGAGAGACCCAGTACTTC TRBV3-1 . TRBD2 TRBJ2-5
CASSVGGGLEQFF TGTGCCAGCAGCGTAGGGGGTGGTCTCGAGCAGTTCTTC TRBV9 . . TRBJ2-1